The 8 T cell receptor beta chains below come from one sample, sequenced in a study of cytomegalovirus exposure and HLA in healthy donors. PCR used 60 Vbeta primers and 13 Jbeta primers. Only in-frame clones appear in the TCRdb table, and some are missing; sequencing was by immunoSEQ multiplex PCR. The data contain 100,000 to 150,000 clones, roughly three quarters of them seen just once; the ten biggest clones take up around 1.9%. The specimen sequenced was PBMCs. These receptor sequences come from a woman between 40 and 55 years old in good health and CMV-seronegative.

The V call is TRBV5-6, the J call TRBJ2-1; D ambiguous. Germline V CDR1 and CDR2: SGHDT, YYEEEE. The CDR3 is 13 residues long. The germline V and J ends were trimmed by 2 bases and 9 bases, with 12 bases remaining between them. The CDR3 region has the DNA TGTGCCAGCAGCTTTGGGCCATCCGGTGAGCAGTTCTTC. Its protein is CASSFGPSGEQFF.

The chain carries TRBV7-3 and TRBJ2-6; D unresolved. The V and J ends lost 5 bases and 2 bases respectively, with 7 bases between them. This CDR3 has 14 residues. Looked up from germline, CDR1 is SGHTA and CDR2 is FQGTGA. In DNA, the CDR3 is TGTGCCAGCAGCCAGGTAGCTGGGGCCAACGTCCTGACTTTC. Translating gives CASSQVAGANVLTF.

The chain joins TRBV6-5 to TRBJ1-1; D might be TRBD1 (5 bases). Looked up from germline, CDR1 is MNHEY and CDR2 is SVGAGI. Trimming removed 5 bases at V and 5 bases at J, with 6 bases between. This CDR3 spans 11 amino acids. The CDR3 DNA reads TGTGCCAGCAGTGGGGCTACTGAAGCTTTCTTT. This sequence encodes CASSGATEAFF.

The CDR3 DNA follows: TGTGCCAGCAGCGATACGGGACAGACGAACTACGAGCAGTACTTC. Amino acid sequence: CASSDTGQTNYEQYF. J is TRBJ2-7 and V is TRBV5-6, with 7 bases that match TRBD1. Germline V gene lookup returns CDR1 SGHDT and CDR2 YYEEEE. The trim removed 4 bases at V and 3 bases at J, leaving 10 bases unmatched. The CDR3 is 15 amino acids.

This clone was counted only a few times. One end of the junction fails to match germline, which may point to a read error. V and J are TRBV27 and TRBJ2-6; maybe TRBD1 (5 bases). Germline V gene lookup returns CDR1 MNHEY and CDR2 SMNVEV (reference sequence). The CDR3 consists of 15 residues. CDR3 nucleotide sequence: TGTGCCAGCAGCCAACCCCGCTCTGGGGCCAACGGCCTGACTTTC. It specifies CASSQPRSGANGLTF.

About this clone: The junction departs from germline at one end; a sequencing error may be responsible. The chain has TRBV29-1 and TRBJ2-6, with 11 nucleotides matching TRBD1. The CDR3 has 15 residues. Germline V gives CDR1 SQVTM, CDR2 ANQGSEA. CDR3 sequence: CSVGTGGTGANGLTF. The DNA for the CDR3 is TGCAGCGTCGGGACAGGGGGTACTGGGGCCAACGGCCTGACTTTC.

J is TRBJ2-3 and V is TRBV5-1; TRBD2 agrees at 9 bases. This CDR3 contains 16 residues. After removal of 0 bases from V and 2 bases from J, the junction contained 4 bases not matched to a gene. Germline V gene sequence: CDR1 SGHRS, CDR2 YFSETQ. CDR3 coding DNA: TGCGCCAGCAGCTTGGTTGCGGGACTAGCCACAGATACGCAGTATTTT. It yields the protein CASSLVAGLATDTQYF.

The J gene is TRBJ1-2, the V gene TRBV27; 9 bases line up with TRBD1. CDR3 length: 14 residues. Germline CDR1 and CDR2: MNHEY and SMNVEV (reference sequence). The trim removed 7 bases at V and 7 bases at J, leaving 10 bases unmatched. As DNA, the CDR3 is TGTGCCAGCAACTCCCGGGACAGGGAGGGTGGCTACACCTTC. Protein: CASNSRDREGGYTF.